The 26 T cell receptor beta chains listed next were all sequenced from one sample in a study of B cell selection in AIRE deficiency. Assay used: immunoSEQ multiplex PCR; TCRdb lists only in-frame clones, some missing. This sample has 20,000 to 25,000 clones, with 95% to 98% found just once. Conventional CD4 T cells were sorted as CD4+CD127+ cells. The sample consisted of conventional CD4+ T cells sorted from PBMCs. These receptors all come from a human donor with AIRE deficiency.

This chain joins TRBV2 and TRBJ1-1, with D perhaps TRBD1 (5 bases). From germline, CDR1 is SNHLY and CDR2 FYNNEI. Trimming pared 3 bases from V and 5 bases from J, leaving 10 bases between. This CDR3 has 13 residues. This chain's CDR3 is CASSEGQGTEAFF. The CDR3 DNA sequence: TGTGCCAGCAGTGAGGGGCAGGGTACTGAAGCTTTCTTT.

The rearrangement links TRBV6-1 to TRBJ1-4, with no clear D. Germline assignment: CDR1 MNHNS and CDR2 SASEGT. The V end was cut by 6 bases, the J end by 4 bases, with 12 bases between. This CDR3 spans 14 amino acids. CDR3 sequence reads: CASRLPGHNEKLFF. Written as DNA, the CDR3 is TGTGCCAGCAGGCTCCCGGGCCATAATGAAAAACTGTTTTTT.

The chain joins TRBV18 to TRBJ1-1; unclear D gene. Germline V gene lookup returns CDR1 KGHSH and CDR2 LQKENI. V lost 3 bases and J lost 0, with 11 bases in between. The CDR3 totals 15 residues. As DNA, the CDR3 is TGTGCCAGCTCACCCGTTGAGGTATTGAACACTGAAGCTTTCTTT. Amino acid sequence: CASSPVEVLNTEAFF.

In DNA, the CDR3 is TGTGCCAGTAGTATTGACGGAGGCCACCTTTCTGGGGCCAACGTCCTGACTTTC. As protein: CASSIDGGHLSGANVLTF. The chain joins TRBV19 to TRBJ2-6, with D possibly TRBD2 on 5 matching bases. V gave up 3 bases and J gave up 1 base, with 16 bases separating them. This CDR3 comprises 18 residues. The germline V gene has CDR1 LNHDA and CDR2 SQIVND (reference sequence).

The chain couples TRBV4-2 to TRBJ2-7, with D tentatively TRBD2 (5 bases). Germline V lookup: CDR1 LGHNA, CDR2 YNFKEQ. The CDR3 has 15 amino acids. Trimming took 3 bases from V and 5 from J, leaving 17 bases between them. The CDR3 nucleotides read TGTGCCAGCAGCCAGGAAACTCTCCAGAGGGACGAGCAGTACTTC. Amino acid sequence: CASSQETLQRDEQYF.

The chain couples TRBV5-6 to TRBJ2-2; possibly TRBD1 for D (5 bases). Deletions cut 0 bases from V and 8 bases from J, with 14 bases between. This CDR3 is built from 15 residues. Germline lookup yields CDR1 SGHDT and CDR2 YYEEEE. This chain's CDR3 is CASSLGGTVVGELFF. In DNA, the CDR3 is TGTGCCAGCAGCTTGGGGGGCACGGTCGTGGGGGAGCTGTTTTTT. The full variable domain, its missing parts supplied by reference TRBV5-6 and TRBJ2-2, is DAGVTQSPTHLIKTRGQQVTLRCSPKSGHDTVSWYQQALGQGPQFIFQYYEEEERQRGNFPDRFSGHQFPNYSSELNVNALLLGDSALYLCASSLGGTVVGELFFGEGSRLTVL.

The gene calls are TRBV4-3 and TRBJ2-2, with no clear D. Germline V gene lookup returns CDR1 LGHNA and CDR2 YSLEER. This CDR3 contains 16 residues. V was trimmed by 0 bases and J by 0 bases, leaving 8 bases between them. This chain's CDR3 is CASSQDLGPNTGELFF. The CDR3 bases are TGCGCCAGCAGCCAAGATCTCGGACCGAACACCGGGGAGCTGTTTTTT.

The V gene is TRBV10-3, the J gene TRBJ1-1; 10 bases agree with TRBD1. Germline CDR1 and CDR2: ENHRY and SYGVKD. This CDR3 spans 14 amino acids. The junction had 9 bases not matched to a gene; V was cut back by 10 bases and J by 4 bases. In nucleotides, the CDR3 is TGTGCCACCCGCCTCGGGACAGGGGTCACTGAAGCTTTCTTT. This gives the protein CATRLGTGVTEAFF.

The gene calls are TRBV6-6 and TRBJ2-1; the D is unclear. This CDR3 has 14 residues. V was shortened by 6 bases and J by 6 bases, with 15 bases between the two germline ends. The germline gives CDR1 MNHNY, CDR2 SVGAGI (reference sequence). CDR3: CASSRARDVNEQFF. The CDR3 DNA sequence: TGTGCCAGCAGCCGAGCTAGGGATGTCAATGAGCAGTTCTTC.

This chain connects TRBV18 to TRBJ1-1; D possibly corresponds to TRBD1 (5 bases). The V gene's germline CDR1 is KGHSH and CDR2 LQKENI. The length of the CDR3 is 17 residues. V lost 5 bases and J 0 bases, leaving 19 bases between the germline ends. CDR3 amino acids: CASSTGTKSLMNTEAFF. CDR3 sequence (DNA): TGTGCCAGCTCAACCGGGACTAAGAGCCTCATGAACACTGAAGCTTTCTTT.

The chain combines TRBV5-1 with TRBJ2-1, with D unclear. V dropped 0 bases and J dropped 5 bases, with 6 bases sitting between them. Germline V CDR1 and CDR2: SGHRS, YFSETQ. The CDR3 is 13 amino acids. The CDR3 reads CASSLGVDNEQFF. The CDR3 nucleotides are TGCGCCAGCAGCTTGGGAGTCGACAATGAGCAGTTCTTC.

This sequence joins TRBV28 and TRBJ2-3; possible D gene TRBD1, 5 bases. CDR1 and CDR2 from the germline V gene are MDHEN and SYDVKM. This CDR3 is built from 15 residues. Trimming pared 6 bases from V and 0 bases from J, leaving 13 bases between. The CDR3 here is CASSSDSTSTDTQYF. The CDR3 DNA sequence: TGTGCCAGCAGCAGCGACAGCACTAGCACAGATACGCAGTATTTT.

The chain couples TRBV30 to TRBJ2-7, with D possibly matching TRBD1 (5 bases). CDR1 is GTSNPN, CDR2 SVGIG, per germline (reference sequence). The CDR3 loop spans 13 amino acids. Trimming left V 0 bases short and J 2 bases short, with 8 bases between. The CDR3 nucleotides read TGTGCCTGGAGTGTAAAGGGGCCCTACGAGCAGTACTTC. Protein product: CAWSVKGPYEQYF. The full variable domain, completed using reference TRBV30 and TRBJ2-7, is SQTIHQWPATLVQPVGSPLSLECTVEGTSNPNLYWYRQAAGRGLQLLFYSVGIGQISSEVPQNLSASRPQDRQFILSSKKLLLSDSGFYLCAWSVKGPYEQYFGPGTRLTVT.

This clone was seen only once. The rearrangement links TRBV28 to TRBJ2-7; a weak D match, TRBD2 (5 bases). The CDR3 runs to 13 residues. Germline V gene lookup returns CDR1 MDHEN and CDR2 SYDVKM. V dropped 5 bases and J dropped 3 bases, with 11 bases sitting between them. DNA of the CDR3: TGTGCCAGCAGTAGCGGCTCTATCTACGAGCAGTACTTC. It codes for CASSSGSIYEQYF.

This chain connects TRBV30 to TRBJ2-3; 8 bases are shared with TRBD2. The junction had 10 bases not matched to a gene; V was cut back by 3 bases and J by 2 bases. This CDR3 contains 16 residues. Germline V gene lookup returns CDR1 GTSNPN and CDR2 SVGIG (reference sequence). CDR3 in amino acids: CAWSRLRGLDTDTQYF. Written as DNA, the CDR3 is TGTGCCTGGAGCCGACTCAGGGGACTAGACACAGATACGCAGTATTTT.

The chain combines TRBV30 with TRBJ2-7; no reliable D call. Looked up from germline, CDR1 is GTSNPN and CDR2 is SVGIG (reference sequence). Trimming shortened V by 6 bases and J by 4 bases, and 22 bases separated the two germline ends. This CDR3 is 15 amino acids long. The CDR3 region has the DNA TGTGCCTGTACCGCCCGGTACGGGTCTGGGTACGAGCAGTACTTC. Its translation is CACTARYGSGYEQYF. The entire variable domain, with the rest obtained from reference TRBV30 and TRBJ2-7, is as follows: SQTIHQWPATLVQPVGSPLSLECTVEGTSNPNLYWYRQAAGRGLQLLFYSVGIGQISSEVPQNLSASRPQDRQFILSSKKLLLSDSGFYLCACTARYGSGYEQYFGPGTRLTVT.

This chain's CDR3 is CASSFTGDSGNTIYF. The CDR3 region has the DNA TGCGCCAGCAGCTTTACAGGAGACTCTGGAAACACCATATATTTT. The chain has TRBV5-1 and TRBJ1-3, with D possibly TRBD1 on 5 matching bases. This CDR3 region has 15 residues. Germline CDR1 reads SGHRS; CDR2 reads YFSETQ. V was cut by 2 bases and J by 0 bases, with 9 bases left in between.

The chain's CDR3 is CASRAGPRDTIYF. CDR3 sequence (DNA): TGTGCCAGCAGGGCAGGGCCTCGCGACACCATATATTTT. The gene calls are TRBV4-2 and TRBJ1-3, with TRBD1 as a possible D gene (5 bases). Trimming pared 6 bases from V and 8 bases from J, leaving 14 bases between. The CDR3 has 13 residues. From germline, CDR1 is LGHNA and CDR2 YNFKEQ.

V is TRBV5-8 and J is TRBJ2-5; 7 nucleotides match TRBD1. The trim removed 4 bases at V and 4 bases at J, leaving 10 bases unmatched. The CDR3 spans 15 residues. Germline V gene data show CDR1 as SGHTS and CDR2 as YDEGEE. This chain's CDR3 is CASSKRDSSRETQYF. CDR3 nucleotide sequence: TGTGCCAGCAGCAAAAGGGACAGTAGCCGAGAGACCCAGTACTTC.

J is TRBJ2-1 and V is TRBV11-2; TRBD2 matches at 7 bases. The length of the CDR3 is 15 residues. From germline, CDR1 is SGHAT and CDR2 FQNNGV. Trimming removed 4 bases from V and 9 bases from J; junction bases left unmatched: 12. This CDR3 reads CASSSYRWEGREQFF. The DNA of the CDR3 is TGTGCCAGCAGCTCCTATCGGTGGGAGGGCCGTGAGCAGTTCTTC.

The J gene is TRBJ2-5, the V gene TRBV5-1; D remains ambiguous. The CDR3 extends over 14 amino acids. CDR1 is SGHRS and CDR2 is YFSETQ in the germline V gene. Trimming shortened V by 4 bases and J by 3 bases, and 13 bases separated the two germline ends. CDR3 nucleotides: TGCGCCAGCAGCAGAGGCCGAGGCGAAGAGACCCAGTACTTC. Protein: CASSRGRGEETQYF.

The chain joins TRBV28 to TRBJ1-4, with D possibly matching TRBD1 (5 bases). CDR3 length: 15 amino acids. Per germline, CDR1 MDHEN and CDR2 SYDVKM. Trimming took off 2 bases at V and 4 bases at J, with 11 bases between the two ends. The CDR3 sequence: CASSLPGRVNEKLFF. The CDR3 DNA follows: TGTGCCAGCAGTTTACCAGGGAGAGTTAATGAAAAACTGTTTTTT.

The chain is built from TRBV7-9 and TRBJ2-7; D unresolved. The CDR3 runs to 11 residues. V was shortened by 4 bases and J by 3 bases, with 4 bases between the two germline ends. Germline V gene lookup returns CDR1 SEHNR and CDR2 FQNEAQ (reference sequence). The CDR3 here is CASSYYYEQYF. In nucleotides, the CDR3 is TGTGCCAGCAGCTACTACTACGAGCAGTACTTC.

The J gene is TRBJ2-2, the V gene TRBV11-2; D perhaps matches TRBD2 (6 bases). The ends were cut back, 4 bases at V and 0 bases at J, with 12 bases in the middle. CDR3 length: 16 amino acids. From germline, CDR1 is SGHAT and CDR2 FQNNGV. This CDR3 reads CASSSISGSNTGELFF. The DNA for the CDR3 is TGTGCCAGCAGCTCGATTAGCGGATCGAACACCGGGGAGCTGTTTTTT.

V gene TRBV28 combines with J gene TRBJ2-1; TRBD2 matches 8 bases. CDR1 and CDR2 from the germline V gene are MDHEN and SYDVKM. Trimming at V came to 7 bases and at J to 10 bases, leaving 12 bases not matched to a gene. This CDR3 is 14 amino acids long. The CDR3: CASTLPLAGNEQFF. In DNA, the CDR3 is TGTGCCAGCACCCTCCCCTTAGCGGGGAACGAGCAGTTCTTC.

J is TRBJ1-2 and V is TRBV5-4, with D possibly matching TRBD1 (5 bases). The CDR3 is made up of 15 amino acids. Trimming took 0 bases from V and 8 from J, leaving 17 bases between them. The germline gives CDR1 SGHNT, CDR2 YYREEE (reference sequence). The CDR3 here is CASSLEEWQGEGYTF. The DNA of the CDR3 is TGTGCCAGCAGCTTGGAGGAGTGGCAGGGTGAAGGCTACACCTTC.